This T cell receptor beta chain was sequenced for a study of blood T cell repertoires in COVID-19. Study as a whole: Material from acute and convalescent COVID-19 was sourced from the United States, Italy and Spain. T cells, B-cell-depleted T cells, or PBMCs provided the cDNA or gDNA that served as material.

It was during active infection that Seattle patients were enrolled and then longitudinally followed. The V gene lost 5 bases and the J gene lost 2 bases, with 8 bases spanning the gap. Germline lookup yields CDR1 SGHNT and CDR2 YENEEA. The CDR3 length is 13 residues. Original handling: For nucleated cells, counts were estimated from reference gene primer amplification. Measured with immunoSEQ multiplex PCR; TCRdb has only the in-frame clones, and not every one. The D gene and trimming were derived from the DNA, and the V and J assignments and clone size from that table. The sample lists roughly 340,000 clones, 88% occurring once.

The specimen was peripheral blood. This sequence originates from a woman in her 70s with COVID-19, enrolled during active disease. This chain uses TRBV11-3 with TRBJ2-3; possible D gene TRBD2, 5 bases. This CDR3 is CASSPGFTDTQYF. The CDR3 DNA follows: TGTGCCAGCAGCCCGGGATTCACAGATACGCAGTATTTT.